This entry concerns a single T cell receptor (beta chain). As yet, its antigen is unknown. This CDR3 has 15 residues. With V trimmed by 0 bases and J by 2 bases, 2 bases remained unmatched. The V gene's germline CDR1 is LNHNV and CDR2 YYDKDF (reference sequence). This specimen comes from a study of T cell repertoires in cytomegalovirus infection. Study-level background: Selected CMV epitopes included recently identified HLA-C-restricted ones as well as well-studied HLA-B-restricted ones.

MiXCR, applied by TCRdb to the reads, yields one record per CDR3 protein. There are approximately 500,000 distinct CDR3 sequences in the sample; roughly a third occur only once, and 15% to 20% lies in the top ten. The sequences come from cultured PBMCs, collected from culture after CMV antigen stimulation. The sequence was collected from a human donor in good health (CMV status not recorded). Some clones in this sample may be carry-over from other donors' samples. V gene TRBV15 combines with J gene TRBJ2-7; 9 nucleotides align to TRBD2. The CDR3 sequence is CATSRDRTSAYEQYF. CDR3 DNA: TGTGCCACCAGCAGAGATAGGACTAGCGCCTACGAGCAGTACTTC.